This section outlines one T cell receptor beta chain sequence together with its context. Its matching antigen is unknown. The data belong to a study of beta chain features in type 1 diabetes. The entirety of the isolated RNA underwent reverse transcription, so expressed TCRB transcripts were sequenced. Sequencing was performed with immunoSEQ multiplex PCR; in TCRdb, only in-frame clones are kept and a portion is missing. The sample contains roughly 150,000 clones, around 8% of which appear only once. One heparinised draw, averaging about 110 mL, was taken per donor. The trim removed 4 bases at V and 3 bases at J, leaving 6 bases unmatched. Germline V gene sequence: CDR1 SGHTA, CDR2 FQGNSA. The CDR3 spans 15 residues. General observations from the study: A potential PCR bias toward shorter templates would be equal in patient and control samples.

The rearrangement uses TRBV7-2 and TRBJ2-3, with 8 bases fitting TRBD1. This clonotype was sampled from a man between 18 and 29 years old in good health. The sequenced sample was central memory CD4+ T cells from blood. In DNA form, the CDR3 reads TGTGCCAGCAGCTCCGGACAGGGTGTGACAGATACGCAGTATTTT. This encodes CASSSGQGVTDTQYF.